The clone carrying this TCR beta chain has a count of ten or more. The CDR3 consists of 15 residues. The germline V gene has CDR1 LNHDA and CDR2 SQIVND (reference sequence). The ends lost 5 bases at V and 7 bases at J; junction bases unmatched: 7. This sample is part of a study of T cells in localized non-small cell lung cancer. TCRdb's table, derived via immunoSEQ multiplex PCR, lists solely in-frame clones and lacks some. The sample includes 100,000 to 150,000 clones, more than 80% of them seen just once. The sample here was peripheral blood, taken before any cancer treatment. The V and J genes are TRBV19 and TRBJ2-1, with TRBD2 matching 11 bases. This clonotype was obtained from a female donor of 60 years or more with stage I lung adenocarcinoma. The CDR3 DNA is TGTGCCAGTAGTCCCCTAGCGGGAGGTGGAAATGAGCAGTTCTTC. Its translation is CASSPLAGGGNEQFF.